Listed below are T cell receptor beta chains from one sample, sequenced in a study of T cell responses to AZD1222 COVID-19 vaccine. The repertoire was sequenced with immunoSEQ multiplex PCR; TCRdb's copy has only in-frame clones and lacks some. The table has roughly 150,000 clones, more than 70% seen once. This material consisted of peripheral blood, taken 28 days after the second AZD1222 dose. The receptor set was obtained from an adult who received the AZD1222 COVID-19 vaccine. Each CDR3 is given without its conserved first and last residue.

v_call: TRBV6-5
j_call: TRBJ2-7
cdr3_aa: ASSSSLHTGLREQY

v_call: TRBV9
j_call: TRBJ2-3
cdr3_aa: ASSVEGATQY

v_call: TRBV2
j_call: TRBJ1-6
cdr3_aa: ASSRDSNNSPLH

v_call: TRBV3-1/TRBV3-2
j_call: TRBJ2-1
cdr3_aa: ASSGGSWNEQF

v_call: TRBV4-3
j_call: TRBJ2-5
cdr3_aa: ASSQATGTSGGFQETQY

v_call: TRBV9
j_call: TRBJ2-2
cdr3_aa: ASSEWTDANTGELF

v_call: TRBV24-1
j_call: TRBJ2-3
cdr3_aa: ATSDLQGGTSLINTQY

v_call: TRBV30
j_call: TRBJ1-2
cdr3_aa: AWTQDGGYT

v_call: TRBV27
j_call: TRBJ2-7
cdr3_aa: ASSYDRGGYEQY

v_call: TRBV7-2
j_call: TRBJ1-3
cdr3_aa: ASTLRVSGNTIY

v_call: TRBV7-2
j_call: TRBJ1-5
cdr3_aa: ASSLGGRINQPQH

v_call: TRBV5-1
j_call: TRBJ2-3
cdr3_aa: ASSFESGVDTQY

v_call: TRBV28
j_call: TRBJ2-1
cdr3_aa: ASSAHRASYNEQF

v_call: TRBV28
j_call: TRBJ1-5
cdr3_aa: ASSLPRQGHQPQH

v_call: TRBV4-2
j_call: TRBJ1-1
cdr3_aa: ASSQDGPPSTEAF

v_call: TRBV4-3
j_call: TRBJ2-2
cdr3_aa: ASSQNPAGGGQSGELF

v_call: TRBV7-8
j_call: TRBJ1-5
cdr3_aa: ASSTGSNQPQH

v_call: TRBV3-1/TRBV3-2
j_call: TRBJ1-2
cdr3_aa: ASSQGGGQGGFGYT

v_call: TRBV25-1
j_call: TRBJ2-3
cdr3_aa: ASSPRTGWDTQY

v_call: TRBV5-8
j_call: TRBJ2-3
cdr3_aa: ASSRDGTSLDTQY

v_call: TRBV5-5
j_call: TRBJ1-5
cdr3_aa: ASSAGTGSYSNQPQH

v_call: TRBV19
j_call: TRBJ2-1
cdr3_aa: ASSPFYNEQF

v_call: TRBV19
j_call: TRBJ2-7
cdr3_aa: ASSLPGGQPYEQY

v_call: TRBV24-1
j_call: TRBJ2-1
cdr3_aa: ATSDLGTGDYNEQF

v_call: TRBV3-1/TRBV3-2
j_call: TRBJ2-1
cdr3_aa: ASSQNGQGNNEQF

v_call: TRBV24-1
j_call: TRBJ2-7
cdr3_aa: ATSDPFGYEQY

v_call: TRBV9
j_call: TRBJ1-6
cdr3_aa: ASSVGGEVEPLH

v_call: TRBV15
j_call: TRBJ1-6
cdr3_aa: ATSRGSAGTANSPLH

v_call: TRBV2
j_call: TRBJ1-6
cdr3_aa: ASIGDNSPLH

v_call: TRBV6-1
j_call: TRBJ2-7
cdr3_aa: ASSESGGTYEQY

v_call: TRBV29-1
j_call: TRBJ1-5
cdr3_aa: SVGVGGGNQPQH